This T cell receptor (beta chain) derives from a study of early T cells in non-severe SARS-CoV-2 infection. Across the whole study: Unsorted whole-blood RNA was sequenced in bulk, leaving chains unpaired. Study findings and constraints: There was a bias toward anti-spike CD8 responses in VDJdb matching, which missed private and CD4 specificities.

Note on this clonotype: What it recognizes is unknown.

As part of library construction, unique molecular identifiers were attached to individual cDNA molecules. TCRdb passed the 5' RACE reads through MiXCR, listing each CDR3 protein once. Of more than 85,000 distinct CDR3 sequences in the sample, roughly 17% were seen once. The specimen was whole blood. The receptor was isolated from an adult who was a healthcare worker with PCR-confirmed SARS-CoV-2 infection or an uninfected control (not recorded which).

CDR3 DNA: TGTGCCAGCTCATCGGCAGGGGCGCGAGCCAAAAACATTCAGTACTTC. This translates into CASSSAGARAKNIQYF. This chain joins TRBV5-4 and TRBJ2-4, with a weak D call TRBD1 (6 bases). Per the germline V gene, CDR1 is SGHNT and CDR2 is YYREEE (reference sequence). V lost 7 bases to trimming and J lost 0 bases, with 17 bases between them. The CDR3 loop spans 16 amino acids.